This T cell receptor (beta chain) was identified in a study of blood T cell repertoires in COVID-19. Across the study: Acute and convalescent COVID-19 specimens originated in the United States, Italy and Spain.

The CDR3 totals 15 residues. From germline, CDR1 is SNHLY and CDR2 FYNNEI. Trimming took 6 bases from V and 3 from J; bases not matched to a gene: 9. Participants were placed into cohorts based on the clinical history they reported. The method was immunoSEQ multiplex PCR; TCRdb's version includes in-frame clones alone and lacks a portion of them. The table includes some 300,000 clones, 85% to 90% detected once. Sequencing was carried out using PBMCs or T cells enriched from blood (not recorded which). The gene calls are TRBV2 and TRBJ2-3; 7 nucleotides line up with TRBD1. This sequence was found in a woman aged 60-75 years in a cohort exposed to, infected with or recovered from COVID-19 (not recorded which). Here the CDR3 reads CASRASGTVTDTQYF. In DNA form, the CDR3 reads TGTGCCAGCAGAGCCTCCGGGACAGTAACAGATACGCAGTATTTT.